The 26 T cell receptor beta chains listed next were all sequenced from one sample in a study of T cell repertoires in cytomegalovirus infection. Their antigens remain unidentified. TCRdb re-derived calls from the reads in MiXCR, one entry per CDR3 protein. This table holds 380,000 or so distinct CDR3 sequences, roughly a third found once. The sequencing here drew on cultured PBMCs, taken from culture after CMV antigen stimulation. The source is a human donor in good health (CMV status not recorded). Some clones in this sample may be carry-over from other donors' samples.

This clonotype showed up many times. The CDR3 protein is CASSLEATGATEKLFF. In nucleotides, the CDR3 is TGTGCCAGCAGCTTAGAGGCGACAGGAGCGACGGAAAAACTGTTTTTT. V usage is TRBV7-8 and J usage is TRBJ1-4; D is perhaps TRBD1 (6 bases). Germline V gives CDR1 SGHVS, CDR2 FQNEAQ. The CDR3 has 16 residues. Trimming removed 1 base at V and 8 bases at J, with 17 bases between.

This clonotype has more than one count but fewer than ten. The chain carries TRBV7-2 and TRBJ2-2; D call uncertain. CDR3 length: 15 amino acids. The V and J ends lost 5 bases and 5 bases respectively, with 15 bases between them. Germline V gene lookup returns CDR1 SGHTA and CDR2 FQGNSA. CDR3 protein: CASSPGSTSTGELFF. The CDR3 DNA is TGTGCCAGCAGCCCGGGCAGCACCTCAACCGGGGAGCTGTTTTTT. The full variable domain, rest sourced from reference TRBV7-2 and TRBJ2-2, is GAGVSQSPSNKVTEKGKDVELRCDPISGHTALYWYRQSLGQGLEFLIYFQGNSAPDKSGLPSDRFSAERTGGSVSTLTIQRTQQEDSAVYLCASSPGSTSTGELFFGEGSRLTVL.

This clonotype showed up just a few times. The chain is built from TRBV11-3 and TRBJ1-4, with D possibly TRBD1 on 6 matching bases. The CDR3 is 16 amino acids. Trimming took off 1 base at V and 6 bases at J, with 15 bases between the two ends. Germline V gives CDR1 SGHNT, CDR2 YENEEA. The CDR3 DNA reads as TGTGCCAGCAGCTTAGCCCGGGGCAGGGGACATGAAAAACTGTTTTTT. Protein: CASSLARGRGHEKLFF.

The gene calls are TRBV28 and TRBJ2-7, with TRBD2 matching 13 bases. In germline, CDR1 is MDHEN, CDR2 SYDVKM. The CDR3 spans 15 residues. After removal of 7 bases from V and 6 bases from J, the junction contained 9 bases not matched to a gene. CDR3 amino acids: CASIAPGLAGREQYF. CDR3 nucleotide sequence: TGTGCCAGCATCGCGCCGGGACTAGCGGGGCGCGAGCAGTACTTC. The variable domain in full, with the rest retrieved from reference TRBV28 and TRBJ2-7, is DVKVTQSSRYLVKRTGEKVFLECVQDMDHENMFWYRQDPGLGLRLIYFSYDVKMKEKGDIPEGYSVSREKKERFSLILESASTNQTSMYLCASIAPGLAGREQYFGPGTRLTVT.

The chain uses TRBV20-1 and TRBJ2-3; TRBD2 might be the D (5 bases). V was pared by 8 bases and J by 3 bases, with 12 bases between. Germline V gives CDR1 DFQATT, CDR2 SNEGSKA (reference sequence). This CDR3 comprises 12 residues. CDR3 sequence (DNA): TGCAGTTGGGCGGGTCGGACAGATACGCAGTATTTT. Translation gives CSWAGRTDTQYF.

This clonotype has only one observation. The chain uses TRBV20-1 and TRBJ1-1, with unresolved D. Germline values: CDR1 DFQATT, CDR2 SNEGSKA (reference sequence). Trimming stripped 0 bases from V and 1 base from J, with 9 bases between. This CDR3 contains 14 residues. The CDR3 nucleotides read TGCAGTGCTAGAGAAGGCCGCGGGAACACTGAAGCTTTCTTT. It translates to CSAREGRGNTEAFF.

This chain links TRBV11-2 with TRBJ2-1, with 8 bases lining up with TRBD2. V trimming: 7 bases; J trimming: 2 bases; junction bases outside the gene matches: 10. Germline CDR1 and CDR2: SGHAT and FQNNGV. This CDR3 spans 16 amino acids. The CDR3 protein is CASTVWGSGAYNEQFF. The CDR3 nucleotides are TGTGCCAGCACCGTTTGGGGTAGCGGGGCCTACAATGAGCAGTTCTTC.

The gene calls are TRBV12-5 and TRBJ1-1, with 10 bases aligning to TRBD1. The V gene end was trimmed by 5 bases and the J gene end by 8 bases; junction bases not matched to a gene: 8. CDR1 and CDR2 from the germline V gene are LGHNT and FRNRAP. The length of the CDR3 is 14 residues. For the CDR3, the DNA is TGTGCTAGTGGTCCCGGGGACAGGGGTTTAGAAGCTTTCTTT. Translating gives CASGPGDRGLEAFF.

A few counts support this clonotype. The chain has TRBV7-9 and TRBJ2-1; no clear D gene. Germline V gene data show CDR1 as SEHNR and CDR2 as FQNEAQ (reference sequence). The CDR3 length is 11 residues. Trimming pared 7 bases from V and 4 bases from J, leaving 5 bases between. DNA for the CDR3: TGTGCCAGCAACCTATACAATGAGCAGTTCTTC. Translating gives CASNLYNEQFF.

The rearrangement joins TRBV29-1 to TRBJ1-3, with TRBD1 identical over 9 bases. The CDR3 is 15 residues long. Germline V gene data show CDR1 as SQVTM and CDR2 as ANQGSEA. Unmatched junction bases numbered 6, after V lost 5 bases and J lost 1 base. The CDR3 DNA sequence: TGCAGCGTTAATGGACAGGGGAGTTCTGGAAACACCATATATTTT. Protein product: CSVNGQGSSGNTIYF. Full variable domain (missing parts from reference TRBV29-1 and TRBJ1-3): SAVISQKPSRDICQRGTSLTIQCQVDSQVTMMFWYRQQPGQSLTLIATANQGSEATYESGFVIDKFPISRPNLTFSTLTVSNMSPEDSSIYLCSVNGQGSSGNTIYFGEGSWLTVV.

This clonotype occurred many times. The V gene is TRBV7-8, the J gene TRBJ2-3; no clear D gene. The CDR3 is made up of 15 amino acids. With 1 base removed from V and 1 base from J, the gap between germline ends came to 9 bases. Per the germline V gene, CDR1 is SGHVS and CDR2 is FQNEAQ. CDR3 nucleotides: TGTGCCAGCAGCTTAGGTTTCGGTGGCACAGATACGCAGTATTTT. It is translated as CASSLGFGGTDTQYF.

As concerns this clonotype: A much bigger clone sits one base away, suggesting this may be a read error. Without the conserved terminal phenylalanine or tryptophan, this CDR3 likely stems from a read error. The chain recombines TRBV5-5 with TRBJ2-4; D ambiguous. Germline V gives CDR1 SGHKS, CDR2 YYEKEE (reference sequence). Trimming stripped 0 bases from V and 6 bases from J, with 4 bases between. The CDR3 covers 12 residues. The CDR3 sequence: CASSLDLNIQYY. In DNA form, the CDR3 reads TGTGCCAGCAGCTTGGATTTAAACATTCAGTACTAC.

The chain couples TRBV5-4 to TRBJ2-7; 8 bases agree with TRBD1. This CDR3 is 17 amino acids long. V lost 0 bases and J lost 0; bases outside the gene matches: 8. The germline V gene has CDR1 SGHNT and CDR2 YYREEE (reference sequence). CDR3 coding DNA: TGTGCCAGCAGCTTGGGTAGACGCAGGGGGCCCTCCTACGAGCAGTACTTC. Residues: CASSLGRRRGPSYEQYF.

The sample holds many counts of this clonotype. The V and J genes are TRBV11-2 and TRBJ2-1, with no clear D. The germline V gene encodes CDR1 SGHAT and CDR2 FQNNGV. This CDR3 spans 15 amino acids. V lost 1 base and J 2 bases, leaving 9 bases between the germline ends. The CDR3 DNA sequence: TGTGCCAGCAGCTTAGGGACGTGGACCTACAATGAGCAGTTCTTC. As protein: CASSLGTWTYNEQFF.

CDR3 bases: TGTGCCAGCAGCTCAGGGGCCCAGGTTCGGAACACTGAAGCTTTCTTT. It codes for CASSSGAQVRNTEAFF. V gene TRBV7-2 combines with J gene TRBJ1-1; tentatively, D is TRBD1 (6 bases). Deletions cut 4 bases from V and 1 base from J, with 16 bases between. This CDR3 spans 16 amino acids. The germline V gene encodes CDR1 SGHTA and CDR2 FQGNSA.

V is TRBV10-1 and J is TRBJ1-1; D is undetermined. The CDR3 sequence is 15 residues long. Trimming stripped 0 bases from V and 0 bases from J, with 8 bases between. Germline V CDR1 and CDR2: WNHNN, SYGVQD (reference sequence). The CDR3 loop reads CASSESIGMNTEAFF. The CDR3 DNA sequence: TGCGCCAGCAGTGAGTCGATTGGGATGAACACTGAAGCTTTCTTT.

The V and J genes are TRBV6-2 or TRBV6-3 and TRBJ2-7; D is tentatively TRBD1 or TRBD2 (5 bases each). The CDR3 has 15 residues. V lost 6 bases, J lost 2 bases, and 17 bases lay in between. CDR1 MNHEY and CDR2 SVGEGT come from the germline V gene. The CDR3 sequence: CASRPLGTVTYEQYF. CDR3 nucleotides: TGTGCCAGCAGACCCCTGGGGACGGTGACCTACGAGCAGTACTTC.

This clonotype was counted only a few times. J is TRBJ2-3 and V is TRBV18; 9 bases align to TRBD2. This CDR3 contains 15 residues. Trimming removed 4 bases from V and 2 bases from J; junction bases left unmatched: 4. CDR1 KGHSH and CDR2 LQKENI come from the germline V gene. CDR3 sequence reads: CASSRLADFTDTQYF. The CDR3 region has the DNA TGTGCCAGCTCACGACTAGCGGATTTCACAGATACGCAGTATTTT.

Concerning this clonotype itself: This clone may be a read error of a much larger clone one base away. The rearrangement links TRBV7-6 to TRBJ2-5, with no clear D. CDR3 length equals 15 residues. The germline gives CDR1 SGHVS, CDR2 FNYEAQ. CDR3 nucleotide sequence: TGTGCCAGCAGCTTAGCCCCGGGTTCAGCAGAGACCCCGTACTTC. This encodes CASSLAPGSAETPYF.

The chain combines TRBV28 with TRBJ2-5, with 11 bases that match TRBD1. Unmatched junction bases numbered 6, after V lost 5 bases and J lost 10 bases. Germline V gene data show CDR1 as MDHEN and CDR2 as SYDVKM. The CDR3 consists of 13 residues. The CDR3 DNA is TGTGCCAGCAGTCGGACAGGGGGCGAAGACCAGTACTTC. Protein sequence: CASSRTGGEDQYF.

CDR3 sequence: CASSYSMGQSSGNTIYF. The CDR3 region has the DNA TGTGCCAGCAGTTACTCGATGGGTCAGAGCTCTGGAAACACCATATATTTT. V usage is TRBV6-5 and J usage is TRBJ1-3, with no clear D. V dropped 0 bases and J dropped 0 bases, with 12 bases sitting between them. Germline CDR1 MNHEY, CDR2 SVGAGI. The CDR3 is 17 residues long.

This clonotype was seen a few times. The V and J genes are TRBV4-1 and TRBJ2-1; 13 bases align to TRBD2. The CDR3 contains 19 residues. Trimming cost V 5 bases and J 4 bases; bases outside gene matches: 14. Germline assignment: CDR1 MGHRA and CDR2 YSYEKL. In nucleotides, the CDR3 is TGCGCCAGCAGCAAGGGGGGGACTAGCGGGACGCCCAGATACAATGAGCAGTTCTTC. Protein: CASSKGGTSGTPRYNEQFF.

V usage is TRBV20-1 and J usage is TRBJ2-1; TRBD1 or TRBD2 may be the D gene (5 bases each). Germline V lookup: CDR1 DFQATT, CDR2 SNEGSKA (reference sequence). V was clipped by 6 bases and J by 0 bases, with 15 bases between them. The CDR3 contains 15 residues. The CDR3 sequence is CSAVNRDGSYNEQFF. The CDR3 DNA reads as TGCAGTGCAGTAAACCGGGACGGCTCCTACAATGAGCAGTTCTTC.

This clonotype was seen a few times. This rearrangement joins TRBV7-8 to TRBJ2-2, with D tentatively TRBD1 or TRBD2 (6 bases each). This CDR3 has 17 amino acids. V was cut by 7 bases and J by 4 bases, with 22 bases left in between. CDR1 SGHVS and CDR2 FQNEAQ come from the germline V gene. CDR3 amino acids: CASNPSATGATTGELFF. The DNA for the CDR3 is TGTGCCAGCAACCCCTCCGCCACGGGGGCAACCACCGGGGAGCTGTTTTTT.

The CDR3 DNA is TGTGCCAGCAGCTTAGGTGGAGGAATGTTGTACACTGAAGCTTTCTTT. The encoded protein is CASSLGGGMLYTEAFF. This sequence joins TRBV7-6 and TRBJ1-1; unclear D gene. The V end lost 1 base, the J end lost 3 bases, and 15 bases lay between the germline ends. Germline lookup yields CDR1 SGHVS and CDR2 FNYEAQ. This CDR3 is built from 16 residues.

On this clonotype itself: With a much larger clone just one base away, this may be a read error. The CDR3 DNA follows: TGTGCCAGCAGCAAGGCCGGGACTAGCGGGATCGATGGGCAGTTCTTC. Amino acid sequence: CASSKAGTSGIDGQFF. V usage is TRBV7-2 and J usage is TRBJ2-1, with TRBD2 identical over 13 bases. The germline CDR1 and CDR2 sequences are SGHTA and FQGNSA. Trimming at V came to 5 bases and at J to 12 bases, leaving 13 bases not matched to a gene. The CDR3 has 16 residues.